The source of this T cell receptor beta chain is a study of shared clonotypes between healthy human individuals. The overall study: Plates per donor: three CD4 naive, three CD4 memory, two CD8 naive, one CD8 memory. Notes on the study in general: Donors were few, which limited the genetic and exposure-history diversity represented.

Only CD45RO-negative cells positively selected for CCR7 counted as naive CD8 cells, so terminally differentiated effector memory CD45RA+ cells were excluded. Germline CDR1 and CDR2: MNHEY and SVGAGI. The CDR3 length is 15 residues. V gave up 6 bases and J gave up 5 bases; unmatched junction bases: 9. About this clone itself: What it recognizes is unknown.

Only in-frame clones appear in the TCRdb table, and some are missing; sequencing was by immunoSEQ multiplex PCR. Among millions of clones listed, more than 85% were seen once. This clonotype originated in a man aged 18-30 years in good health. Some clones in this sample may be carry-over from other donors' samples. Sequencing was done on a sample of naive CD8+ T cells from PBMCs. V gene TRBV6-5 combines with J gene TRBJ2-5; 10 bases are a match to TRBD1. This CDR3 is CASRLGTGARETQYF. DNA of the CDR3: TGTGCCAGCAGACTCGGGACAGGGGCCCGGGAGACCCAGTACTTC.